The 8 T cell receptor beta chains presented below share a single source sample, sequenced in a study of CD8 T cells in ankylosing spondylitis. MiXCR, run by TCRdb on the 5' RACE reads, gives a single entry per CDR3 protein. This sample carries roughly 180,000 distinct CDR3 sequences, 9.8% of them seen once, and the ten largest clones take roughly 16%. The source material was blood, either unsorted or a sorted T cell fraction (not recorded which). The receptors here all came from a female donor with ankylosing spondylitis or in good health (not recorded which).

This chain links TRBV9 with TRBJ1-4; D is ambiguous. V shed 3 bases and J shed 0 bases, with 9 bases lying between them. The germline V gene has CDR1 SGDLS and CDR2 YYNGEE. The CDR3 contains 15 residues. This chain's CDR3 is CASSAETATNEKLFF. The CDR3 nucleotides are TGTGCCAGCAGCGCCGAAACGGCAACTAATGAAAAACTGTTTTTT.

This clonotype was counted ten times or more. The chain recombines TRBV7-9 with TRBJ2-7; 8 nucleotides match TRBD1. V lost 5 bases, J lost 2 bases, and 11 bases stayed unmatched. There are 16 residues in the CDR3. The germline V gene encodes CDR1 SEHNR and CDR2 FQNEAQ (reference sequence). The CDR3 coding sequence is TGTGCCAGCAGCCACCCGTCAGGACAGGGTACCTACGAGCAGTACTTC. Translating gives CASSHPSGQGTYEQYF.

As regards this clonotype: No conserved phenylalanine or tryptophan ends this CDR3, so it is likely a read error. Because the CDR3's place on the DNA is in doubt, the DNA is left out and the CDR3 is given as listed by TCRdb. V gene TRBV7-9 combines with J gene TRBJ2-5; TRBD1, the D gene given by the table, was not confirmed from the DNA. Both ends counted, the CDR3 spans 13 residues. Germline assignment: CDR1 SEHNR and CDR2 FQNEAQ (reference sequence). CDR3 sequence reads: CASSYYTDRLMGL.

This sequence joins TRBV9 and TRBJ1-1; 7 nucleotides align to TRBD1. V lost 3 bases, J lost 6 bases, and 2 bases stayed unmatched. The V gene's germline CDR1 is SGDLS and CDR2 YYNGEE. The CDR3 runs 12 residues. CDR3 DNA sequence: TGTGCCAGCAGCGCCGGGACAGCTGAAGCTTTCTTT. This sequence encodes CASSAGTAEAFF.

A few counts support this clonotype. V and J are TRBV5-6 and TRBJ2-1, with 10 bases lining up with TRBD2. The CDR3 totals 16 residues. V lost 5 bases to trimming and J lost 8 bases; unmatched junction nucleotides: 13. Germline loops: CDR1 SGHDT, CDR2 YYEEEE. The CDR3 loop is CASRDGLADLNDEQFF. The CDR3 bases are TGTGCCAGCAGGGACGGACTAGCGGATCTAAATGATGAGCAGTTCTTC.

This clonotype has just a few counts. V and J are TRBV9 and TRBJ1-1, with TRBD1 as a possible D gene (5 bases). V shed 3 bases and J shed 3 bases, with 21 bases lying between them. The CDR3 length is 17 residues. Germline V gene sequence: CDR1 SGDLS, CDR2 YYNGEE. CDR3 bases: TGTGCCAGCAGCGAACGACCAAGACAGCAGGAGGACACTGAAGCTTTCTTT. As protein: CASSERPRQQEDTEAFF.

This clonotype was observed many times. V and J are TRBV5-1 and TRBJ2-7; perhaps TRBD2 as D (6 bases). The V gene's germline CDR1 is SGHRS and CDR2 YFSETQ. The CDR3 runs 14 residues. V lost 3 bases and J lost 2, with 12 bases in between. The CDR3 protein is CASSSSWGAYEQYF. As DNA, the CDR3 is TGCGCCAGCAGCTCTTCATGGGGGGCCTACGAGCAGTACTTC. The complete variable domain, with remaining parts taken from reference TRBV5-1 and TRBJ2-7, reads KAGVTQTPRYLIKTRGQQVTLSCSPISGHRSVSWYQQTPGQGLQFLFEYFSETQRNKGNFPGRFSGRQFSNSRSEMNVSTLELGDSALYLCASSSSWGAYEQYFGPGTRLTVT.

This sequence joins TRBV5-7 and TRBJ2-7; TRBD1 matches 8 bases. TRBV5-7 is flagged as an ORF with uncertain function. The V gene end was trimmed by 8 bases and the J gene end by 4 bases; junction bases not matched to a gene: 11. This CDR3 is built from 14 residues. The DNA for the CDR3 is TGTGCCAGGGGCCCCACAGGGGGGTGGTACGAGCAGTACTTC. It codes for CARGPTGGWYEQYF.